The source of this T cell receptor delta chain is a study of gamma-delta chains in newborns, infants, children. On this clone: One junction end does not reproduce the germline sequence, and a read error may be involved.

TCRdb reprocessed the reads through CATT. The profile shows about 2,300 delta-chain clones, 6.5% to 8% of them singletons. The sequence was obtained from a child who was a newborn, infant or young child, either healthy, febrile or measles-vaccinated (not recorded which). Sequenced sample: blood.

The CDR3 bases are TGTGCTAGTGGGAACTGGGCCAAGTTCCTGCGACGGGGGGATACGCGAAAGTACACCGATAAAATCATCTTT. Its protein is CASGNWAKFLRRGDTRKYTDKIIF. The chain joins TRDV1 to TRDJ1, with 10 positions matching TRDD3. The V gene's germline CDR1 is TSWWSYY and CDR2 QGS. The CDR3 sequence is 24 residues long.